These T cell receptor beta chains were read from a single sample in a study of metastatic and nonmetastatic thyroid tumors. TCRdb re-called the PCR reads with MiXCR. The table shows around 30,000 clones, with around 22% occurring only once. The specimen was blood. All receptors come from a female donor with papillary thyroid cancer or a benign thyroid nodule (not recorded which). Some clones in this sample may be carry-over from other donors' samples. Each CDR3 is given with its conserved first and last residue. The order of the fields is V gene, J gene, clone size, D gene, CDR3 DNA, CDR3 protein. D genes are given only for firm matches. The size entry is marked missing in some rows and otherwise reads once, few, many or a size class.

TRBV6-5	TRBJ2-1	many	NA	TGTGCCAGCAGTTACTCCCAAAGCCGTGGATGGAATGAGCAGTTCTTC	CASSYSQSRGWNEQFF
TRBV19	TRBJ2-7	many	TRBD1	TGTGCCAGTAGTAAGGGACAGTCCTACGAGCAGTACTTC	CASSKGQSYEQYF
TRBV10-3	TRBJ1-1	many	NA	TGTGCCATCAGTGCAGGGGATTCGAACACTGAAGCTTTCTTT	CAISAGDSNTEAFF
TRBV19	TRBJ2-7	many	TRBD1	TGTGCCAGTAGTCGGACAGGGGGATTCTACGAGCAGTACTTC	CASSRTGGFYEQYF
TRBV18	TRBJ1-4	many	NA	TGTGCCAGCTCACCCCCAGAGACTTATGAAAAACTGTTTTTT	CASSPPETYEKLFF
TRBV5-4	TRBJ2-5	many	NA	TGTGCCAGCAGCTTGGGCTCTCACAGCGGCCAAGAGACCCAGTACTTC	CASSLGSHSGQETQYF
TRBV6-1	TRBJ2-1	few	NA	TGTGCCAGCAGCTCCGGCGGGACATACAATGAGCAGTTCTTC	CASSSGGTYNEQFF
TRBV5-1	TRBJ2-7	many	TRBD1	TGCGCCAGCAGCCCGGGGACAGCCTTGGGCGCGTACTTC	CASSPGTALGAYF
TRBV7-2	TRBJ2-7	medium-sized	TRBD1	TGTGCCAGCAGCTGGACAGGGGACTACGAGCAGTACTTC	CASSWTGDYEQYF
TRBV20-1	TRBJ1-4	many	NA	TGCAGTGCTAGAGGGGCCGCAACTAATGAAAAACTGTTTTTT	CSARGAATNEKLFF
TRBV27	TRBJ2-7	medium-sized	TRBD2	TGTGCCAGCAGCAAATCACTAGCGGGAGGGGGTACCTACGAGCAGTACTTC	CASSKSLAGGGTYEQYF
TRBV24-1	TRBJ1-5	many	NA	TGTGCCACCAGTGAAGCCGGGACACCCAGCAATCAGCCCCAGCATTTT	CATSEAGTPSNQPQHF
TRBV20-1	TRBJ2-2	once	NA	TGCAGTGCCCGGTCTAAGCATGGTCAAACCGGGGAGCTGTTTTTT	CSARSKHGQTGELFF
TRBV28	TRBJ1-2	many	TRBD1	TGTGCCAGCAGACCACCGGGACAGGTCGGCTACACCTTC	CASRPPGQVGYTF
TRBV7-2	TRBJ2-3	NA	NA	TGTGCCAGCAGCTCCCGGGGAGGCCTTGGCACGCAGTATTTT	CASSSRGGLGTQYF
TRBV27	TRBJ2-1	medium-sized	TRBD2	TGTGCCAGCAGTTTTTTGGGCGGGAGTGACCACAATGAGCAGTTCTTC	CASSFLGGSDHNEQFF
TRBV5-4	TRBJ2-1	many	TRBD2	TGTGCCAGCAGCTTGGGACTAGCGGGAGGTTACAATGAGCAGTTCTTC	CASSLGLAGGYNEQFF
TRBV6-1	TRBJ2-3	many	NA	TGTGCCAGCAGTCTTCTGGATAGCACAGATACGCAGTATTTT	CASSLLDSTDTQYF
TRBV20-1	TRBJ1-2	NA	TRBD1	TGCAGTGCTAGAGATCCGAGACAGGGGGCGCGGGGCTACACCTTC	CSARDPRQGARGYTF
TRBV10-1	TRBJ2-5	many	NA	TGCGCCAGCAGTGAGTCAAGGGGCCAAGAGACCCAGTACTTC	CASSESRGQETQYF
TRBV10-3	TRBJ2-1	medium-sized	NA	TGTGCCATCACCACGAAAGCGGAGGGGAATGAGCAGTTCTTC	CAITTKAEGNEQFF
TRBV5-1	TRBJ1-1	many	NA	TGCGCCAGCAGCAGTGGGGGCAGGGAGGGTGAAGCTTTCTTT	CASSSGGREGEAFF
TRBV29-1	TRBJ1-1	NA	NA	TGCAGCGTACTGGGGGGATCGGCAGACATTACTGAAGCTTTCTTT	CSVLGGSADITEAFF
TRBV6-6	TRBJ2-7	medium-sized	NA	TGTGCCAGCAGTTACCACGGGATCGGCGCCTACGAGCAGTACTTC	CASSYHGIGAYEQYF
TRBV20-1	TRBJ1-2	many	NA	TGCAGTGCTAGACCCCCGAAGGGGGGTAACTATGGCTACACCTTC	CSARPPKGGNYGYTF
TRBV9	TRBJ2-2	NA	TRBD2	TGTGCCAGCAGCTCTCTCTGTAGCGGGAGGTCCAACACCGGGGAGCTGTTTTTT	CASSSLCSGRSNTGELFF
TRBV30	TRBJ1-1	many	TRBD1	TGTGCCTGGAGCTCGCAGGGGGGGCCGCGGACTGAAGCTTTCTTT	CAWSSQGGPRTEAFF
TRBV6-1	TRBJ1-2	few	NA	TGTGCCAGCACTGATGGGTCTTCAACGGGGGGCTACACCTTC	CASTDGSSTGGYTF
TRBV20-1	TRBJ1-4	NA	NA	TGCAGTGCTAGAGGGACCAGGGGAGGTGAAAAACTGTTTTTT	CSARGTRGGEKLFF
TRBV28	TRBJ1-1	few	NA	TGTGCCAGCAGGGAACTGAACACTGAAGCTTTCTTT	CASRELNTEAFF
TRBV5-4	TRBJ2-6	NA	TRBD1	TGTGCCAGCAGCACCAGGGGGCTGGGGGCCAACGTCCTGACTTTC	CASSTRGLGANVLTF
TRBV20-1	TRBJ2-7	NA	NA	TGCAGTGCTGCGAGCGAGTCCTACGAGCAGTACTTC	CSAASESYEQYF
TRBV7-2	TRBJ2-1	many	TRBD1	TGTGCCAGCAGCTTATGGGACAGGCGCAATGAGCAGTTCTTC	CASSLWDRRNEQFF
TRBV4-2	TRBJ2-1	NA	TRBD2	TGTGCCAGCAGCCACGCTGACTCGTCGGGGGGGGTATACAATGAGCAGTTCTTC	CASSHADSSGGVYNEQFF
TRBV7-7	TRBJ2-7	NA	NA	TGTGCTAGCAGCTCGGGACTGTGCGGCGAGCAGTACTTC	CASSSGLCGEQYF
TRBV20-1	TRBJ2-7	NA	NA	TGCAGTGCTTTGGGACTGTGCTACGAGCAGTACTTC	CSALGLCYEQYF
TRBV10-3	TRBJ1-2	few	NA	TGTGCCATCAGTTACGCCATCTACTATTGCTACACCTTC	CAISYAIYYCYTF
TRBV7-9	TRBJ2-7	NA	NA	TGTGCCAGCAGCTTAGTTTCGGACTACGAGCAGTACTTC	CASSLVSDYEQYF
TRBV5-1	TRBJ1-2	many	NA	TGCGCCAGCAGCCCGGAAGGGGTAGTAAACTATGGCTACACCTTC	CASSPEGVVNYGYTF
TRBV12-3/TRBV12-4	TRBJ2-3	NA	NA	TGTGCCAGCAGTTCCAACTCCGTGTACTCCACAGATACGCAGTATTTT	CASSSNSVYSTDTQYF